These T cell receptor beta chains were read from a single sample in a study of blood T cell repertoires in COVID-19. Generated by immunoSEQ multiplex PCR, the TCRdb table keeps only in-frame clones and is missing some. The data hold 140,000 or so clones, with 89% observed a single time. The sequencing sample was made of peripheral blood. The receptor source for this set is a human donor in a cohort sampled during active COVID-19. Both conserved end residues are part of each CDR3. D genes are given only for firm matches. Clone size is given for some rows only: seen once, a few or many times, or a class if the clone is expanded.

D: TRBD2
size: -
V: TRBV14
J: TRBJ2-6
CDR3: CASSRRLAAGANVLTF
DNA: TGTGCCAGCAGCCGCAGACTAGCGGCAGGGGCCAACGTCCTGACTTTC

D: -
size: -
V: TRBV2
J: TRBJ2-1
CDR3: CASSGADEQFF
DNA: TGTGCCAGCAGTGGTGCGGATGAGCAGTTCTTC

D: -
size: -
V: TRBV5-6
J: TRBJ1-5
CDR3: CASSLEMGRGQPQHF
DNA: TGTGCCAGCAGCTTGGAAATGGGTAGAGGTCAGCCCCAGCATTTT

D: -
size: once
V: TRBV6-1
J: TRBJ2-5
CDR3: CASSEMGEGTQYF
DNA: TGTGCCAGCAGTGAAATGGGAGAAGGGACCCAGTACTTC

D: TRBD1
size: -
V: TRBV9
J: TRBJ1-2
CDR3: CASNGQGASFYGYTF
DNA: TGTGCCAGCAACGGACAGGGGGCTTCCTTCTATGGCTACACCTTC

D: TRBD1
size: -
V: TRBV27
J: TRBJ1-6
CDR3: CASSSPLRDSPAPLHF
DNA: TGTGCCAGCAGTTCTCCCCTCCGGGACAGTCCGGCACCCCTCCACTTT

D: -
size: -
V: TRBV11-2
J: TRBJ2-5
CDR3: CASSLVAGRETQYF
DNA: TGTGCCAGCAGCTTAGTCGCAGGGCGCGAGACCCAGTACTTC

D: -
size: -
V: TRBV5-1
J: TRBJ2-7
CDR3: CASYSQPGTFSYEQYF
DNA: TGCGCCAGCTACTCCCAACCCGGGACTTTCTCCTACGAACAGTACTTC

D: TRBD1
size: -
V: TRBV5-1
J: TRBJ2-7
CDR3: CASSGRTGGSYEQYF
DNA: TGCGCCAGCAGCGGAAGGACAGGGGGTTCCTACGAGCAGTACTTC

D: TRBD2
size: -
V: TRBV19
J: TRBJ2-3
CDR3: CASSYLSGGSTDTQYF
DNA: TGTGCCAGTAGTTACCTTAGCGGGGGTAGCACAGATACGCAGTATTTT

D: -
size: once
V: TRBV3-1/TRBV3-2
J: TRBJ2-5
CDR3: CASSKKGGAETQYF
DNA: TGTGCCAGCAGCAAAAAAGGGGGAGCCGAGACCCAGTACTTC

D: TRBD2
size: few
V: TRBV5-1
J: TRBJ2-3
CDR3: CASTPAGVSTDTQYF
DNA: TGCGCCAGCACCCCAGCGGGGGTAAGCACAGATACGCAGTATTTT

D: TRBD1
size: -
V: TRBV11-2
J: TRBJ2-5
CDR3: CASSPTKGQGQETQYF
DNA: TGTGCCAGCAGCCCGACTAAGGGACAGGGACAAGAGACCCAGTACTTC

D: TRBD1
size: once
V: TRBV5-8
J: TRBJ1-2
CDR3: CASSPGTGGGNGYTF
DNA: TGTGCCAGCAGCCCGGGGACAGGGGGAGGAAATGGCTACACCTTC

D: -
size: -
V: TRBV12-5
J: TRBJ2-3
CDR3: CASGLGSLGDTDTQYF
DNA: TGTGCTAGTGGTTTGGGTAGCCTAGGTGACACAGATACGCAGTATTTT

D: -
size: -
V: TRBV7-3
J: TRBJ2-3
CDR3: CASSLGTAPSTDTQYF
DNA: TGTGCCAGCAGCTTAGGGACTGCACCAAGCACAGATACGCAGTATTTT

D: -
size: -
V: TRBV21-1
J: TRBJ2-7
CDR3: CASNLRSGVAYEQYF
DNA: TGTGCCAGCAACTTAAGGAGCGGGGTCGCCTACGAGCAGTACTTC

D: -
size: few
V: TRBV29-1
J: TRBJ2-1
CDR3: CSVEAGAYNEQFF
DNA: TGCAGCGTTGAAGCGGGGGCCTACAATGAGCAGTTCTTC

D: -
size: few
V: TRBV27
J: TRBJ1-4
CDR3: CASSFFPGEKLFF
DNA: TGTGCCAGCAGTTTCTTTCCAGGGGAAAAACTGTTTTTT

D: TRBD2
size: -
V: TRBV5-1
J: TRBJ2-2
CDR3: CASSSTSGGTGELFF
DNA: TGCGCCAGCAGTTCTACTAGCGGGGGGACCGGGGAGCTGTTTTTT

D: -
size: -
V: TRBV5-4
J: TRBJ1-1
CDR3: CASIRGTEAFF
DNA: TGTGCCAGCATTAGGGGTACTGAAGCTTTCTTT

D: -
size: -
V: TRBV7-2
J: TRBJ2-7
CDR3: CASSLGHSYEQYF
DNA: TGTGCCAGCAGCTTGGGCCACTCCTACGAGCAGTACTTC

D: -
size: -
V: TRBV5-1
J: TRBJ1-2
CDR3: CASSFNINTYGYTF
DNA: TGCGCCAGCAGCTTCAATATTAATACTTATGGCTACACCTTC

D: TRBD1
size: -
V: TRBV6-5
J: TRBJ2-3
CDR3: CASTTGTGGTDTQYF
DNA: TGTGCCAGCACCACCGGGACAGGAGGCACAGATACGCAGTATTTT

D: -
size: -
V: TRBV7-8
J: TRBJ1-5
CDR3: CASSLDGNNQPQHF
DNA: TGTGCCAGCAGCCTGGACGGGAACAATCAGCCCCAGCATTTT

D: TRBD1
size: -
V: TRBV7-6
J: TRBJ1-1
CDR3: CASSSGQGALSTEAFF
DNA: TGTGCCAGCAGTTCCGGACAGGGGGCTTTAAGCACTGAAGCTTTCTTT

D: -
size: -
V: TRBV5-5
J: TRBJ1-4
CDR3: CASSLRTANEKLFF
DNA: TGTGCCAGCAGCTTAAGGACTGCCAATGAAAAACTGTTTTTT

D: -
size: -
V: TRBV9
J: TRBJ2-1
CDR3: CASSPSWSYNEQFF
DNA: TGTGCCAGCAGCCCCAGTTGGTCCTACAATGAGCAGTTCTTC

D: -
size: once
V: TRBV6-6
J: TRBJ1-5
CDR3: CASSYSRGWNQPQHF
DNA: TGTGCCAGCAGTTACTCGCGGGGTTGGAATCAGCCCCAGCATTTT

D: -
size: -
V: TRBV28
J: TRBJ1-2
CDR3: CASSPWRADRYGYTF
DNA: TGTGCCAGCAGCCCATGGCGTGCCGACAGATATGGCTACACCTTC

D: TRBD1
size: -
V: TRBV11-2
J: TRBJ1-1
CDR3: CASSARRDRNTEAFF
DNA: TGTGCCAGCAGCGCCCGCCGGGACAGGAACACTGAAGCTTTCTTT

D: -
size: -
V: TRBV5-5
J: TRBJ1-2
CDR3: CASSLVSLQLPYGYTF
DNA: TGTGCCAGCAGCTTGGTATCCCTACAGCTTCCCTATGGCTACACCTTC

D: TRBD2
size: -
V: TRBV29-1
J: TRBJ2-3
CDR3: CSVENRGGLDTQYF
DNA: TGCAGCGTTGAAAATCGGGGGGGCCTAGATACGCAGTATTTT

D: -
size: -
V: TRBV30
J: TRBJ2-7
CDR3: CAWSKGFSYEQYF
DNA: TGTGCCTGGAGCAAGGGGTTCTCCTACGAGCAGTACTTC

D: -
size: -
V: TRBV5-1
J: TRBJ2-1
CDR3: CASSLGRGEPYNEQFF
DNA: TGCGCCAGCAGCTTGGGACGGGGAGAACCCTACAATGAGCAGTTCTTC

D: TRBD1
size: -
V: TRBV10-3
J: TRBJ1-1
CDR3: CAISGGQGAAEAFF
DNA: TGTGCCATCAGTGGGGGACAGGGGGCGGCTGAAGCTTTCTTT

D: TRBD1
size: -
V: TRBV2
J: TRBJ1-1
CDR3: CASSTEIQGPKAFF
DNA: TGTGCCAGCAGTACAGAGATACAGGGGCCCAAAGCTTTCTTT

D: TRBD2
size: once
V: TRBV4-2
J: TRBJ2-5
CDR3: CASSPSGGALETQYF
DNA: TGTGCCAGCAGCCCTAGCGGGGGGGCCCTAGAGACCCAGTACTTC

D: TRBD2
size: -
V: TRBV3-1/TRBV3-2
J: TRBJ2-1
CDR3: CASSPAEGLAAEQFF
DNA: TGTGCCAGCAGCCCCGCCGAGGGACTAGCAGCGGAGCAGTTCTTC

D: -
size: -
V: TRBV5-1
J: TRBJ2-5
CDR3: CASSLDNQETQYF
DNA: TGCGCCAGCAGCTTGGATAACCAAGAGACCCAGTACTTC

D: -
size: -
V: TRBV11-2
J: TRBJ1-3
CDR3: CASSLTVAGNTIYF
DNA: TGTGCCAGCAGCTTAACGGTCGCTGGAAACACCATATATTTT

D: TRBD2
size: -
V: TRBV19
J: TRBJ2-1
CDR3: CASSLTSGLHNEQFF
DNA: TGTGCCAGTAGCCTGACTAGCGGCCTTCACAATGAGCAGTTCTTC

D: -
size: once
V: TRBV4-2
J: TRBJ1-5
CDR3: CASSHLSGELYSNQPQHF
DNA: TGTGCCAGCAGCCATCTGTCAGGGGAGTTATATAGCAATCAGCCCCAGCATTTT

D: TRBD1
size: -
V: TRBV5-4
J: TRBJ2-6
CDR3: CASSLIRQGTRGANVLTF
DNA: TGTGCCAGCAGCTTGATACGACAGGGTACGCGTGGGGCCAACGTCCTGACTTTC

D: TRBD1
size: -
V: TRBV14
J: TRBJ1-4
CDR3: CASSQDGGTVNEKLFF
DNA: TGTGCCAGCAGCCAAGATGGGGGGACAGTTAATGAAAAACTGTTTTTT

D: TRBD1
size: -
V: TRBV4-3
J: TRBJ1-2
CDR3: CASSQERQGAYGYTF
DNA: TGCGCCAGCAGCCAAGAGAGGCAGGGGGCGTATGGCTACACCTTC

D: -
size: -
V: TRBV9
J: TRBJ1-5
CDR3: CASSVIGGKTGWGSNQPQHF
DNA: TGTGCCAGCAGCGTAATTGGGGGGAAGACGGGGTGGGGAAGCAATCAGCCCCAGCATTTT

D: -
size: few
V: TRBV2
J: TRBJ1-3
CDR3: CASRGGWASGNTIYF
DNA: TGTGCCAGCAGGGGAGGGTGGGCTAGTGGAAACACCATATATTTT

D: -
size: few
V: TRBV7-9
J: TRBJ2-7
CDR3: CASSFPAYEQYF
DNA: TGTGCCAGCAGCTTTCCAGCCTACGAGCAGTACTTC

D: -
size: -
V: TRBV6-5
J: TRBJ2-3
CDR3: CASSTRTIDTQYF
DNA: TGTGCCAGCAGTACTAGGACGATAGATACGCAGTATTTT

D: -
size: -
V: TRBV20-1
J: TRBJ1-2
CDR3: CSADPGDGYTF
DNA: TGCAGTGCGGACCCCGGGGATGGCTACACCTTC

D: TRBD1
size: -
V: TRBV29-1
J: TRBJ2-1
CDR3: CSVELRDRVVNEQFF
DNA: TGCAGCGTTGAACTCCGGGACAGGGTAGTCAATGAGCAGTTCTTC

D: -
size: few
V: TRBV5-1
J: TRBJ1-6
CDR3: CASSLQRNSPLHF
DNA: TGCGCCAGCTCCTTACAGAGAAATTCACCCCTCCACTTT